One sample yielded the 7 T cell receptor beta chains listed below, sequenced in a study of a mutant IDH1 vaccine in newly diagnosed glioma (dated by TCRdb to about 2021). The time point label, read with the paper, signifies: week 35, safety follow-up. Each vaccine dose was 300 ug of a 20-mer mutant IDH1 peptide in Montanide, given subcutaneously with topical imiquimod. These receptors have no identified antigens. The method was the immunoSEQ multiplex PCR assay. Here the immuneACCESS table is served through TCRdb, limited to in-frame sequences with V and J called. Missing clones are a known gap in these copies; in checked studies unresolved V genes cover under half, and the rest lacks a known reason. This sample holds fewer than 45,000 clones; roughly nine tenths were observed only once. The ten largest clonotypes hold 1.5% of the sample. The sequences come from PBMCs, collected from a glioma patient whose treatment included an IDH1 peptide vaccine. All receptors come from a middle-aged man with glioma.

J is TRBJ1-1 and V is TRBV6-5, with D maybe TRBD1 (6 bases). The germline V gene has CDR1 MNHEY and CDR2 SVGAGI. V lost 5 bases and J 1 base, leaving 14 bases between the germline ends. The CDR3 contains 15 residues. Here the CDR3 reads CASSLYRGANTEAFF. The DNA for the CDR3 is TGTGCCAGCAGTCTTTACCGGGGGGCGAACACTGAAGCTTTCTTT.

CDR3 protein: CASSEARGGLRETQYF. In nucleotides, the CDR3 is TGTGCCAGCAGTGAAGCGCGAGGGGGGCTGAGGGAGACCCAGTACTTC. The V and J genes are TRBV6-1 and TRBJ2-5; D assignment may be TRBD1 or TRBD2 (6 bases each). V was pared by 0 bases and J by 5 bases, with 16 bases between. The CDR3 consists of 16 residues. From germline, CDR1 is MNHNS and CDR2 SASEGT.

The chain combines TRBV28 with TRBJ2-7, with D possibly being TRBD1 (6 bases). V was cut by 3 bases and J by 3 bases, with 21 bases left in between. This CDR3 is built from 17 residues. Germline assignment: CDR1 MDHEN and CDR2 SYDVKM. This CDR3 reads CASSFEGQSVPLYEQYF. The DNA of the CDR3 is TGTGCCAGCAGTTTCGAAGGACAGTCAGTACCCCTCTACGAGCAGTACTTC.

The chain recombines TRBV9 with TRBJ1-1; D is uncertain. Per the germline V gene, CDR1 is SGDLS and CDR2 is YYNGEE. The length of the CDR3 is 14 residues. Trimming removed 2 bases at V and 0 bases at J, with 8 bases between. The CDR3 DNA reads as TGTGCCAGCAGCGTGTTGGCCTTGAACACTGAAGCTTTCTTT. The encoded protein is CASSVLALNTEAFF.

The rearrangement uses TRBV19 and TRBJ1-1; possible D gene TRBD1, 5 bases. This CDR3 has 20 residues. Germline CDR1 LNHDA, CDR2 SQIVND (reference sequence). V lost 2 bases and J lost 1, with 26 bases in between. The CDR3 DNA follows: TGTGCCAGTAGTATAAGCCTTTTTCGAGGCCTTTTGGGGCCGAACACTGAAGCTTTCTTT. Translated: CASSISLFRGLLGPNTEAFF.

The chain links TRBV7-3 to TRBJ2-2; TRBD2 matches at 14 bases. Germline V gives CDR1 SGHTA, CDR2 FQGTGA. J gave up 4 bases and V 4 bases, and 8 bases lay outside the gene matches. The CDR3 is 18 residues long. The CDR3 nucleotides read TGTGCCAGCAGCTCGACTAGCGGGAGGGCGCGTGGCACCGGGGAGCTGTTTTTT. Translating gives CASSSTSGRARGTGELFF.

J is TRBJ2-5 and V is TRBV28; 7 bases align to TRBD1. This CDR3 is 14 amino acids long. From germline, CDR1 is MDHEN and CDR2 SYDVKM. Losses at the gene ends were 6 bases for V and 4 bases for J; bases not matched to a gene: 8. CDR3 in amino acids: CASSRQGRRETQYF. Written as DNA, the CDR3 is TGTGCCAGCAGCCGACAGGGACGACGAGAGACCCAGTACTTC.